This paragraph reports one TCR beta chain. This sample is part of a study of shared T cell receptors in the human thymus. The table came from immunoSEQ multiplex PCR; TCRdb's copy has only in-frame clones and leaves some out. The data contain more than 300,000 clones, more than 85% of them singletons. The V gene's germline CDR1 is SGHDT and CDR2 YYEEEE. V lost 0 bases and J lost 4, with 7 bases in between. The CDR3 is 13 amino acids. V and J are TRBV5-6 and TRBJ1-2; D unresolved. Sequencing was done on a sample of thymocytes. The receptor's source is a human donor. The DNA for the CDR3 is TGTGCCAGCAGCTTGGCAGCTATCTATGGCTACACCTTC. It codes for CASSLAAIYGYTF.